This record concerns one TCR beta chain sequence. Trimming removed 2 bases at V and 1 base at J, with 10 bases between. The CDR3 length is 15 residues. CDR1 is SGHDT, CDR2 YYEEEE, per germline. As processed by the authors: Reference gene primer amplification gave nucleated cell count estimates. Generated by immunoSEQ multiplex PCR, the TCRdb table keeps only in-frame clones and is missing some. The V and J calls and clone size come from that table; D and trimming were worked out from the DNA. The table has around 620,000 clones, more than 80% seen once. This record belongs to a study of blood T cell repertoires in COVID-19. Background on the study: Sites in the United States, Italy and Spain provided acute and convalescent COVID-19 samples. The cDNA or gDNA used as material had been derived from T cells, B-cell-depleted T cells, or PBMCs.

The receptor's source is a woman aged 18-29 years with acute or convalescent COVID-19. The chain couples TRBV5-6 to TRBJ1-5, with D maybe TRBD1 (5 bases). Sequenced sample: peripheral blood. Here the CDR3 reads CASSFRGISNQPQHF. The CDR3 DNA follows: TGTGCCAGCAGCTTTAGGGGAATAAGCAATCAGCCCCAGCATTTT.